Shown below are 13 T cell receptor beta chains from a single sample sequenced in a study of T cell responses to AZD1222 COVID-19 vaccine. This table comes from immunoSEQ multiplex PCR, and its TCRdb copy is limited to in-frame clones, with some not included. The sample records some 200,000 clones, almost 95% being singletons. Sequenced material: peripheral blood, taken on day 0 of AZD1222 vaccination. All receptors derive from an adult in good health.

The chain joins TRBV3-1 (or the pseudogene TRBV3-2) to TRBJ2-1; 8 nucleotides agree with TRBD2. Germline CDR1 LGHDT, CDR2 YNNKEL (reference sequence). The CDR3 loop spans 16 amino acids. With 3 bases clipped from V and 3 bases from J, the junction kept 7 bases outside the gene matches. This chain's CDR3 is CASSQSGGGYYNEQFF. For the CDR3, the DNA is TGTGCCAGCAGCCAGTCCGGCGGGGGGTACTACAATGAGCAGTTCTTC.

The chain joins TRBV5-4 to TRBJ2-2; tentatively, D is TRBD1 or TRBD2 (5 bases each). From germline, CDR1 is SGHNT and CDR2 YYREEE (reference sequence). The CDR3 covers 15 residues. Between the trimmed V and J ends, which lost 0 bases and 7 bases, there was a span of 13 bases. The CDR3 here is CASSLVGTTNGELFF. Here the CDR3 DNA reads TGTGCCAGCAGCTTGGTCGGGACCACCAACGGGGAGCTGTTTTTT. The whole variable domain, remainder taken from reference TRBV5-4 and TRBJ2-2, is ETGVTQSPTHLIKTRGQQVTLRCSSQSGHNTVSWYQQALGQGPQFIFQYYREEENGRGNFPPRFSGLQFPNYSSELNVNALELDDSALYLCASSLVGTTNGELFFGEGSRLTVL.

V is TRBV21-1 and J is TRBJ1-5; the tabulated D call, TRBD1, remains unverified against the DNA. TRBV21-1 is flagged as a pseudogene. The CDR3 runs 16 residues. The CDR3 sequence: CASSNGTGGGDQPQHF. Written as DNA, the CDR3 is TGTGCCAGCAGCAACGGGACAGGGGGTGGGGATCAGCCCCAGCATTTT.

Only one count was recorded for this clone. The chain is built from TRBV10-1 and TRBJ1-1; D is uncertain. Trimming took off 0 bases at V and 1 base at J, with 12 bases between the two ends. The CDR3 contains 16 residues. Germline values: CDR1 WNHNN, CDR2 SYGVQD (reference sequence). The CDR3 here is CASSESISSQNTEAFF. CDR3 nucleotides: TGCGCCAGCAGTGAGTCGATTTCGTCTCAGAACACTGAAGCTTTCTTT.

The rearrangement uses TRBV24-1 and TRBJ2-6; D possibly corresponds to TRBD1 (6 bases). The germline gives CDR1 KGHDR, CDR2 SFDVKD. This CDR3 region has 16 residues. V was trimmed by 4 bases and J by 2 bases, leaving 11 bases between them. Here the CDR3 reads CATSDPTGPGANVLTF. In nucleotides, the CDR3 is TGTGCCACCAGTGACCCCACAGGGCCTGGGGCCAACGTCCTGACTTTC.

The V gene is TRBV12-5, the J gene TRBJ2-5; D gene ambiguous. The CDR3 runs 12 residues. The germline CDR1 and CDR2 sequences are LGHNT and FRNRAP. V gave up 2 bases and J gave up 5 bases, with 6 bases separating them. CDR3 sequence reads: CASGLKEETQYF. In DNA, the CDR3 is TGTGCTAGTGGTTTGAAGGAGGAGACCCAGTACTTC.

The chain joins TRBV7-3 to TRBJ1-1; 9 nucleotides agree with TRBD1. The CDR3 is 13 residues long. Per the germline V gene, CDR1 is SGHTA and CDR2 is FQGTGA. V trimming: 5 bases; J trimming: 4 bases; junction bases outside the gene matches: 2. The CDR3 nucleotides are TGTGCCAGCAGCCCGACAGGGGGCACTGAAGCTTTCTTT. As protein: CASSPTGGTEAFF.

This clone appeared a single time. The chain combines TRBV29-1 with TRBJ1-1; 9 positions match TRBD1. With V trimmed by 6 bases and J by 8 bases, 10 bases remained unmatched. The length of the CDR3 is 13 residues. The germline V gene has CDR1 SQVTM and CDR2 ANQGSEA. This CDR3 reads CSVGGQGGSEAFF. CDR3 sequence (DNA): TGCAGCGTAGGGGGACAGGGAGGATCGGAAGCTTTCTTT.

The gene calls are TRBV14 and TRBJ2-7; tentatively, D is TRBD1 or TRBD2 (5 bases each). Germline CDR1 reads SGHDN; CDR2 reads FVKESK. The CDR3 has 17 residues. Trimming left V 1 base short and J 9 bases short, with 25 bases between. The CDR3 sequence is CASSQVGSDHRDERQYV. CDR3 nucleotides: TGTGCCAGCAGCCAAGTCGGCTCGGACCACCGGGACGAGCGGCAGTACGTC.

The chain is built from TRBV7-2 and TRBJ1-3; TRBD1 agrees at 10 bases. The V segment lost 4 bases and the J segment 6 bases; nucleotides outside the gene matches: 3. Germline CDR1 is SGHTA and CDR2 is FQGNSA. This CDR3 has 14 amino acids. CDR3: CASSYDRGQNTIYF. CDR3 DNA sequence: TGTGCCAGCAGCTATGACAGGGGGCAAAACACCATATATTTT.

The J gene is TRBJ2-3, the V gene TRBV5-1; perhaps TRBD2 as D (6 bases). V lost 7 bases and J 0 bases, leaving 12 bases between the germline ends. This CDR3 contains 14 residues. Germline V CDR1 and CDR2: SGHRS, YFSETQ. DNA of the CDR3: TGCGCCAGCCGGCGTAGCGGCAGCACAGATACGCAGTATTTT. Translating gives CASRRSGSTDTQYF.

The CDR3 sequence is CASSEGEDTDTQYF. In DNA, the CDR3 is TGTGCCAGCAGTGAGGGGGAGGACACAGATACGCAGTATTTT. The chain links TRBV6-4 to TRBJ2-3; D is perhaps TRBD2 (6 bases). Per germline, CDR1 MRHNA and CDR2 SNTAGT. This CDR3 is built from 14 residues. The V gene lost 3 bases and the J gene lost 2 bases, with 9 bases spanning the gap.

The rearrangement joins TRBV14 to TRBJ2-7; D may be TRBD2 (7 bases). V lost 0 bases, J lost 0 bases, and 21 bases lay in between. CDR1 is SGHDN and CDR2 is FVKESK in the germline V gene. The CDR3 extends over 19 amino acids. DNA of the CDR3: TGTGCCAGCAGCCAAGACCGACGCGGGACGGGGGGCCTCTCCTACGAGCAGTACGTC. Its translation: CASSQDRRGTGGLSYEQYV.